These T cell receptor beta chains were read from a single sample in a study of PD-L1 blockade in urothelial cancer. Repertoires were generated with immunoSEQ multiplex PCR, while TCRdb's copy carries only in-frame clones and drops some. This table holds tens of thousands of clones, about 90% found once. The sequenced sample was PBMCs, obtained around atezolizumab (anti-PD-L1) treatment. These receptors were obtained from a woman in her seventies with urothelial cancer. Both conserved end residues are part of each CDR3. The D gene is left open where the match is weak. Size is stated for part of the rows, as once, few or many counts, or as a class when the clone is expanded.

CDR3 DNA: TGTGCCAGCAGCGGGGGGTCCGGAGAGACCCAGTACTTC
CDR3 protein: CASSGGSGETQYF
D gene: TRBD2
clone size: .
V gene: TRBV6-5
J gene: TRBJ2-5

CDR3 DNA: TGTGCCAGCAGCCCCAGGACAGGCCCCTACGAGCAGTACTTC
CDR3 protein: CASSPRTGPYEQYF
D gene: TRBD1
clone size: .
V gene: TRBV11-2
J gene: TRBJ2-7

CDR3 DNA: TGTGCCAGCAGTGACGAGGGCACGGGAGGTGGCAATGAGCAGTTCTTC
CDR3 protein: CASSDEGTGGGNEQFF
D gene: TRBD2
clone size: .
V gene: TRBV6-4
J gene: TRBJ2-1

CDR3 DNA: TGCGCCAGCAGTGAACCTACCGGGACTAGCGGCACAGATACGCAGTATTTT
CDR3 protein: CASSEPTGTSGTDTQYF
D gene: TRBD2
clone size: .
V gene: TRBV10-2
J gene: TRBJ2-3

CDR3 DNA: TGTGCCAGCAGCTCCTCAGCCAGGGCCCAGGGGCAGTACTTC
CDR3 protein: CASSSSARAQGQYF
D gene: .
clone size: .
V gene: TRBV7-9
J gene: TRBJ2-7

CDR3 DNA: TGTGCCAGCAGTTCTAACGGGAGATGGTACAATGAGCAGTTCTTC
CDR3 protein: CASSSNGRWYNEQFF
D gene: .
clone size: .
V gene: TRBV28
J gene: TRBJ2-1

CDR3 DNA: TGTGCCAGCAGCTTAGAGCTCTCTTATTCTGGCAGGGTCACTGAAGCTTTCTTT
CDR3 protein: CASSLELSYSGRVTEAFF
D gene: .
clone size: .
V gene: TRBV11-2
J gene: TRBJ1-1

CDR3 DNA: TGCGCCAGCGCGGGACAGCTTGACACTGAAGCTTTCTTT
CDR3 protein: CASAGQLDTEAFF
D gene: TRBD1
clone size: .
V gene: TRBV10-1
J gene: TRBJ1-1

CDR3 DNA: TGTGCCAGCAGTGAACTTTCCAGGACTTCTTCCTTCACAGATACGCAGTATTTT
CDR3 protein: CASSELSRTSSFTDTQYF
D gene: .
clone size: .
V gene: TRBV2
J gene: TRBJ2-3

CDR3 DNA: TGTGCCATCAGTGGAGGCCCGCGGGACCTAAGCACAGATACGCAGTATTTT
CDR3 protein: CAISGGPRDLSTDTQYF
D gene: .
clone size: .
V gene: TRBV10-3
J gene: TRBJ2-3

CDR3 DNA: TGTGCCAGCAGCGTTACCTATAATTCACCCCTCCACTTT
CDR3 protein: CASSVTYNSPLHF
D gene: .
clone size: few
V gene: TRBV9
J gene: TRBJ1-6

CDR3 DNA: TGTGCCAGCAATACAGGGCTCAACACTGAAGCTTTCTTT
CDR3 protein: CASNTGLNTEAFF
D gene: .
clone size: .
V gene: TRBV27
J gene: TRBJ1-1

CDR3 DNA: TGTGCCAGCAGCCCCGGGACTAGCGTCTACAATGAGCAGTTCTTC
CDR3 protein: CASSPGTSVYNEQFF
D gene: TRBD2
clone size: .
V gene: TRBV9
J gene: TRBJ2-1

CDR3 DNA: TGTGCCAGCAGCCACAGGGAAGAGGAGCTGTTTTTT
CDR3 protein: CASSHREEELFF
D gene: .
clone size: .
V gene: TRBV7-9
J gene: TRBJ2-2

CDR3 DNA: TGTGCCAGCAGCCTCACCGGGACAGGGACAGATACGCAGTATTTT
CDR3 protein: CASSLTGTGTDTQYF
D gene: TRBD1
clone size: .
V gene: TRBV13
J gene: TRBJ2-3

CDR3 DNA: TGTGCCAGCAGCTTAGGACCCCCCACAGGGGGTTCGGCTGAAGCTTTCTTT
CDR3 protein: CASSLGPPTGGSAEAFF
D gene: TRBD1
clone size: .
V gene: TRBV11-3
J gene: TRBJ1-1

CDR3 DNA: TGTGCCAGTAGTATACCGACAGGGAGAAGGAACACCATATATTTT
CDR3 protein: CASSIPTGRRNTIYF
D gene: TRBD1
clone size: .
V gene: TRBV19
J gene: TRBJ1-3

CDR3 DNA: TGTGCCAGCAGCCTCGGGTCGAATGAAAAACTGTTTTTT
CDR3 protein: CASSLGSNEKLFF
D gene: .
clone size: once
V gene: TRBV5-6
J gene: TRBJ1-4

CDR3 DNA: TGTGCCAGCAGCTTAGGGCGGGAAGCTAGGGATACGCAGTATTTT
CDR3 protein: CASSLGREARDTQYF
D gene: .
clone size: .
V gene: TRBV7-9
J gene: TRBJ2-3

CDR3 DNA: TGTGCCAGCAGCCTCGGACAGGGCAGCGGCTACACCTTC
CDR3 protein: CASSLGQGSGYTF
D gene: TRBD1
clone size: .
V gene: TRBV6-6
J gene: TRBJ1-2

CDR3 DNA: TGTGCCAGCAGCGTGACGGGGGGGAGGACTGAAGCTTTCTTT
CDR3 protein: CASSVTGGRTEAFF
D gene: .
clone size: .
V gene: TRBV5-8
J gene: TRBJ1-1

CDR3 DNA: TGTGCCAGCAGTGGAGGGACATCCGGTCAGCCCCAGCATTTT
CDR3 protein: CASSGGTSGQPQHF
D gene: .
clone size: few
V gene: TRBV2
J gene: TRBJ1-5

CDR3 DNA: TGTGCCACCCACACCGGGACAGGGGCGCACGAGCAGTACTTC
CDR3 protein: CATHTGTGAHEQYF
D gene: TRBD1
clone size: .
V gene: TRBV15
J gene: TRBJ2-7

CDR3 DNA: TGTGCCAGCAGCTTTGAGTGGGGCTCCAGCTCCTACAATGAGCAGTTCTTC
CDR3 protein: CASSFEWGSSSYNEQFF
D gene: .
clone size: .
V gene: TRBV5-6
J gene: TRBJ2-1

CDR3 DNA: TGTGCCAGCACCACCACGGGGAATCAGCCCCAGCATTTT
CDR3 protein: CASTTTGNQPQHF
D gene: .
clone size: .
V gene: TRBV6-6
J gene: TRBJ1-5

CDR3 DNA: TGTGCCACCAGGACCAGGGGTATCTACGAGCAGTACTTC
CDR3 protein: CATRTRGIYEQYF
D gene: .
clone size: .
V gene: TRBV28
J gene: TRBJ2-7

CDR3 DNA: TGTGCCAGCAGCTTACCGACAGGGGGGAAAGAGACCCAGTACTTC
CDR3 protein: CASSLPTGGKETQYF
D gene: TRBD1
clone size: .
V gene: TRBV11-2
J gene: TRBJ2-5

CDR3 DNA: TGTGCCAGCAGTCATACCCCGACAGGCGTATCCTACGAGCAGTACTTC
CDR3 protein: CASSHTPTGVSYEQYF
D gene: .
clone size: .
V gene: TRBV27
J gene: TRBJ2-7

CDR3 DNA: TGCGCCAGCAGCTTGGAATCGGGACACATTATCGGGGAGACCCAGTACTTC
CDR3 protein: CASSLESGHIIGETQYF
D gene: .
clone size: .
V gene: TRBV5-1
J gene: TRBJ2-5

CDR3 DNA: TGTGCCACCCGGAATGCGGGGGGATCAGAGACCCAGTACTTC
CDR3 protein: CATRNAGGSETQYF
D gene: TRBD2
clone size: .
V gene: TRBV19
J gene: TRBJ2-5

CDR3 DNA: TGTGCCAGCAGACCGGAATGGACAGGGCCTACGTCACCCCTCCACTTT
CDR3 protein: CASRPEWTGPTSPLHF
D gene: TRBD1
clone size: .
V gene: TRBV6-6
J gene: TRBJ1-6

CDR3 DNA: TGTGCCAGCAGCCACGGACTAGCGTCCGAAGAGACCCAGTACTTC
CDR3 protein: CASSHGLASEETQYF
D gene: TRBD2
clone size: .
V gene: TRBV11-3
J gene: TRBJ2-5

CDR3 DNA: TGTGCCAGCTCACCGGTGGACACCAATCAGCCCCAGCATTTT
CDR3 protein: CASSPVDTNQPQHF
D gene: .
clone size: .
V gene: TRBV18
J gene: TRBJ1-5

CDR3 DNA: TGCGCCAGCCAAGGGGGGACAGGGTCGGTCACTGAAGCTTTCTTT
CDR3 protein: CASQGGTGSVTEAFF
D gene: TRBD1
clone size: once
V gene: TRBV5-1
J gene: TRBJ1-1

CDR3 DNA: TGTGCCATCAGTCCGGACAGGGGAATCTACGAGCAGTACTTC
CDR3 protein: CAISPDRGIYEQYF
D gene: TRBD1
clone size: .
V gene: TRBV10-3
J gene: TRBJ2-7

CDR3 DNA: TGCGCCAGCAGCCTGGCGACACCAGGGGGCCAAGAGACCCAGTACTTC
CDR3 protein: CASSLATPGGQETQYF
D gene: TRBD1
clone size: .
V gene: TRBV5-1
J gene: TRBJ2-5

CDR3 DNA: TGCAGCGTTGAAGGGGGGCGCGAAGGCTACACCTTC
CDR3 protein: CSVEGGREGYTF
D gene: .
clone size: .
V gene: TRBV29-1
J gene: TRBJ1-2

CDR3 DNA: TGTGCCAGCAGCGTAGACGGGGATAATACAGATACGCAGTATTTT
CDR3 protein: CASSVDGDNTDTQYF
D gene: .
clone size: .
V gene: TRBV9
J gene: TRBJ2-3

CDR3 DNA: TGTGCCAGCAGCTCTTACAGGGGTAGGCCCCAGCATTTT
CDR3 protein: CASSSYRGRPQHF
D gene: TRBD1
clone size: few
V gene: TRBV11-3
J gene: TRBJ1-5

CDR3 DNA: TGTGCCAGCAGCTTTTCATGGTCGAGTCAAGAGACCCAGTACTTC
CDR3 protein: CASSFSWSSQETQYF
D gene: .
clone size: .
V gene: TRBV7-8
J gene: TRBJ2-5

CDR3 DNA: TGCGCCAGCAGGGGAGGTCCAGGGGGCGATGAGCAGTTCTTC
CDR3 protein: CASRGGPGGDEQFF
D gene: TRBD1
clone size: .
V gene: TRBV5-1
J gene: TRBJ2-1

CDR3 DNA: TGTGCCAGCAGCTTAGGAGGGGGCGGTGGGCCCCAGCATTTT
CDR3 protein: CASSLGGGGGPQHF
D gene: TRBD1
clone size: .
V gene: TRBV7-2
J gene: TRBJ1-5

CDR3 DNA: TGTGCCAGCAGCTTAGGGCCTAGGGGGGAGACCCAGTACTTC
CDR3 protein: CASSLGPRGETQYF
D gene: .
clone size: .
V gene: TRBV7-7
J gene: TRBJ2-5